The 20 T cell receptor beta chains listed next were all sequenced from one sample in a study of T cells after yellow fever vaccination. TCRdb analysed the 5' RACE reads with MiXCR anew, one entry per CDR3 protein. This sample has 150,000 to 200,000 distinct CDR3 sequences, with roughly 6.2% found just once. Sequenced here: CD4+ T cells sorted from PBMCs, sampled on the day of the first yellow fever vaccination. These receptor sequences come from a man between 18 and 35 years old who received the YFV17D yellow fever vaccine.

This clonotype was found many times. The chain carries TRBV7-3 and TRBJ2-3, with 9 positions matching TRBD2. J gave up 0 bases and V 5 bases, and 3 bases lay outside the gene matches. The CDR3 is 15 amino acids. CDR1 SGHTA and CDR2 FQGTGA come from the germline V gene. The CDR3 DNA is TGTGCCAGCAGCATAGCGGGGGAAAGCACAGATACGCAGTATTTT. This sequence encodes CASSIAGESTDTQYF.

In this sample, this clonotype turned up a few times. This chain links TRBV5-4 with TRBJ2-3; D assignment may be TRBD1 or TRBD2 (5 bases each). V gave up 4 bases and J gave up 0 bases, with 9 bases separating them. The germline V gene encodes CDR1 SGHNT and CDR2 YYREEE (reference sequence). The CDR3 runs 14 residues. The CDR3 DNA reads as TGTGCCAGCAGCCCGAGGGACAGCACAGATACGCAGTATTTT. Translated, it gives CASSPRDSTDTQYF.

This clonotype was found many times. This chain joins TRBV5-1 and TRBJ1-1, with 8 positions matching TRBD1. The V gene's germline CDR1 is SGHRS and CDR2 YFSETQ. The CDR3 is made up of 15 amino acids. V was pared by 6 bases and J by 2 bases, with 9 bases of the junction left unmatched. Here the CDR3 reads CASTYRQGLNTEAFF. In DNA, the CDR3 is TGCGCCAGCACCTATCGACAGGGGCTTAACACTGAAGCTTTCTTT.

As for this clonotype: This may arise from a read error, as a much more abundant clone is one base away. CDR3 sequence: CSVVLRRRETQYF. The CDR3, as DNA: TGCAGCGTGGTTCTCAGGCGTAGAGAGACCCAGTACTTC. The rearrangement joins TRBV29-1 to TRBJ2-5; no reliable D call. CDR1 is SQVTM and CDR2 is ANQGSEA in the germline V gene. V gave up 6 bases and J gave up 4 bases, with 15 bases separating them. This CDR3 contains 13 residues.

This clonotype was detected ten times or more. The rearrangement links TRBV6-5 to TRBJ2-3; D unclear. The CDR3 is made up of 15 amino acids. The ends were cut back, 0 bases at V and 5 bases at J, with 12 bases in the middle. Per the germline V gene, CDR1 is MNHEY and CDR2 is SVGAGI. The CDR3 nucleotides are TGTGCCAGCAGTTACTCGGGGAAGTTCCGAGATACGCAGTATTTT. It is translated as CASSYSGKFRDTQYF.

V gene TRBV5-4 combines with J gene TRBJ2-5, with 8 positions matching TRBD1. The CDR3 covers 15 residues. Germline lookup yields CDR1 SGHNT and CDR2 YYREEE (reference sequence). With V trimmed by 4 bases and J by 2 bases, 7 bases remained unmatched. CDR3 region: CASSTGQGAQETQYF. CDR3 coding DNA: TGTGCCAGCAGCACCGGACAGGGAGCACAAGAGACCCAGTACTTC.

The V call is TRBV7-8, the J call TRBJ1-6; no clear D. Trimming shortened V by 6 bases and J by 10 bases, and 13 bases separated the two germline ends. The germline V gene encodes CDR1 SGHVS and CDR2 FQNEAQ. The CDR3 totals 13 residues. The DNA for the CDR3 is TGTGCCAGCAGGGCCAGCGTTGGGTCACCCCTCCACTTT. Translation gives CASRASVGSPLHF.

As to this clonotype: A much larger clonotype is one base distant, so this may be a read error. This chain joins TRBV12-3 or TRBV12-4 and TRBJ2-5, with unresolved D. Trimming took off 5 bases at V and 9 bases at J, with 10 bases between the two ends. This CDR3 is built from 11 residues. CDR3 sequence reads: CASSPALAQYF. The CDR3, as DNA: TGTGCCAGCAGTCCGGCGCTTGCCCAGTACTTC.

This clonotype appeared many times. The chain employs TRBV29-1 and TRBJ1-2; a possible D gene is TRBD1 (5 bases). The CDR3 totals 12 residues. V was shortened by 2 bases and J by 3 bases, with 7 bases between the two germline ends. Germline values: CDR1 SQVTM, CDR2 ANQGSEA. The CDR3 spells CSVERDYYGYTF. In DNA form, the CDR3 reads TGCAGCGTTGAAAGGGACTACTATGGCTACACCTTC.

This clonotype occurred many times. V usage is TRBV4-1 and J usage is TRBJ2-7; 11 nucleotides match TRBD1. The CDR3 sequence is 17 residues long. Germline V gene sequence: CDR1 MGHRA, CDR2 YSYEKL. Trimming removed 0 bases from V and 0 bases from J; junction bases left unmatched: 4. CDR3 sequence reads: CASSQEVGTGGSYEQYF. CDR3 nucleotides: TGCGCCAGCAGCCAAGAAGTGGGGACAGGGGGCTCCTACGAGCAGTACTTC.

This clonotype was seen ten or more times. The chain has TRBV7-9 and TRBJ2-3; D is unclear. The germline CDR1 and CDR2 sequences are SEHNR and FQNEAQ (reference sequence). Between the trimmed V and J ends, which lost 4 bases and 0 bases, there was a span of 14 bases. This CDR3 comprises 16 residues. Here the CDR3 reads CASSSQARTSTDTQYF. CDR3 in DNA: TGTGCCAGCAGCTCCCAGGCGAGGACCAGCACAGATACGCAGTATTTT.

This clonotype occurred many times. The V gene is TRBV11-2, the J gene TRBJ2-1, with 7 positions matching TRBD2. J gave up 3 bases and V 5 bases, and 10 bases lay outside the gene matches. Germline assignment: CDR1 SGHAT and CDR2 FQNNGV. There are 16 residues in the CDR3. CDR3 sequence: CASSTRLASSYNEQFF. In DNA form, the CDR3 reads TGTGCCAGCAGCACAAGACTAGCTTCAAGCTACAATGAGCAGTTCTTC.

This chain connects TRBV12-3 or TRBV12-4 to TRBJ1-2; D gene unclear. The ends were cut back, 5 bases at V and 4 bases at J, with 17 bases in the middle. This CDR3 contains 15 residues. The CDR3 here is CASSPRGINTYGYTF. The CDR3 DNA follows: TGTGCCAGCAGTCCTCGGGGAATCAACACCTATGGCTACACCTTC.

Ten or more counts support this clonotype. The rearrangement links TRBV12-3 or TRBV12-4 to TRBJ2-5, with D perhaps matching TRBD1 or TRBD2 (5 bases each). The V and J ends lost 2 bases and 5 bases respectively, with 12 bases between them. There are 14 residues in the CDR3. In DNA form, the CDR3 reads TGTGCCAGCAGTTTATGGGGGATGGACGAGACCCAGTACTTC. Its translation is CASSLWGMDETQYF.

This clonotype was observed many times. The rearrangement links TRBV6-5 to TRBJ2-3; D is tentatively TRBD1 or TRBD2 (5 bases each). V lost 10 bases and J 3 bases, leaving 14 bases between the germline ends. The CDR3 consists of 13 residues. Germline CDR1 MNHEY, CDR2 SVGAGI. As DNA, the CDR3 is TGTGCCACCCAAAGGGACGCGACAGATACGCAGTATTTT. Translating it yields CATQRDATDTQYF.

This clonotype was recorded a few times. The rearrangement links TRBV29-1 to TRBJ1-2; possible D gene TRBD1, 5 bases. V shed 6 bases and J shed 6 bases, with 17 bases lying between them. Per the germline V gene, CDR1 is SQVTM and CDR2 is ANQGSEA. The CDR3 covers 13 residues. Written as DNA, the CDR3 is TGCAGCGTCATGGGGGGGACGGGGGATGGCTACACCTTC. Its translation: CSVMGGTGDGYTF.

The J gene is TRBJ2-3, the V gene TRBV12-3 or TRBV12-4; 8 positions agree with TRBD1. This CDR3 is built from 15 residues. After removal of 8 bases from V and 0 bases from J, the junction contained 7 bases not matched to a gene. The CDR3 DNA sequence: TGTGCCAGCGGCGACAGGGGTCCTAGCACAGATACGCAGTATTTT. It codes for CASGDRGPSTDTQYF.

This clonotype was observed at least ten times. The V gene is TRBV7-9, the J gene TRBJ2-2; 8 nucleotides line up with TRBD2. The V and J ends lost 3 bases and 2 bases, in that order; junction bases with no gene match: 5. The CDR3 length is 16 residues. CDR1 and CDR2 (germline): SEHNR, FQNEAQ (reference sequence). The CDR3 region has the DNA TGTGCCAGCAGCTTGTTGGGACTAGGTAACACCGGGGAGCTGTTTTTT. Translated: CASSLLGLGNTGELFF.

The rearrangement joins TRBV9 to TRBJ1-1; the match to TRBD1 covers 8 bases. The CDR3 contains 14 residues. CDR1 is SGDLS and CDR2 is YYNGEE in the germline V gene. The junction had 2 bases not matched to a gene; V was cut back by 1 base and J by 3 bases. The CDR3 nucleotides read TGTGCCAGCAGCGTAAACAGGGGGGACACTGAAGCTTTCTTT. This translates into CASSVNRGDTEAFF.

This clonotype was counted ten times or more. This chain connects TRBV7-2 to TRBJ2-2; D call uncertain. V was trimmed by 2 bases and J by 0 bases, leaving 10 bases between them. CDR1 and CDR2 from the germline V gene are SGHTA and FQGNSA. The CDR3 is 16 residues long. The CDR3: CASSLRSTANTGELFF. DNA for the CDR3: TGTGCCAGCAGCTTACGTTCAACAGCGAACACCGGGGAGCTGTTTTTT.